These T cell receptor beta chains were read from a single sample in a study of T cell responses to AZD1222 COVID-19 vaccine. Generated by immunoSEQ multiplex PCR, the TCRdb table keeps only in-frame clones and is missing some. The sample gives over 35,000 clones, around 80% of which show up once; about 20% is in the top ten. The specimen comprised peripheral blood, sampled 28 days after the second dose of the MenACWY control vaccine. Receptor source: an adult who received the MenACWY meningococcal vaccine as a control. The CDR3 runs from the conserved cysteine through the conserved F or W. The D gene is left open where the match is weak. Clone size, where shown, is once, few, many, or a class for clones that have expanded.

clone_size: NA
j_call: TRBJ2-1
v_call: TRBV3-1/TRBV3-2
d_call: TRBD2
cdr3_nt: TGTGCCAGCAGCCTCCCCGGGAGGCGTTACAATGAGCAGTTCTTC
cdr3_aa: CASSLPGRRYNEQFF

clone_size: few
j_call: TRBJ2-3
v_call: TRBV12-3/TRBV12-4
d_call: NA
cdr3_nt: TGTGCCAGCAGTTTTCACGGGAGAGATACGCAGTATTTT
cdr3_aa: CASSFHGRDTQYF

clone_size: NA
j_call: TRBJ1-2
v_call: TRBV4-1
d_call: NA
cdr3_nt: TGCGCCAGCAGCCAAGTCGGGACGGCGAACTATGGCTACACCTTC
cdr3_aa: CASSQVGTANYGYTF

clone_size: NA
j_call: TRBJ1-6
v_call: TRBV7-9
d_call: TRBD1
cdr3_nt: TGTGCCAGCAGCCCCGGGACAGCCTCAAATTCACCCCTCCACTTT
cdr3_aa: CASSPGTASNSPLHF

clone_size: NA
j_call: TRBJ2-3
v_call: TRBV29-1
d_call: NA
cdr3_nt: TGCAGCGTTGATCTATATAGCACAGATACGCAGTATTTT
cdr3_aa: CSVDLYSTDTQYF

clone_size: NA
j_call: TRBJ2-3
v_call: TRBV3-1/TRBV3-2
d_call: NA
cdr3_nt: TGTGCCAGCAGCCAAGTCGTTCAGGTCCTTAGCACAGATACGCAGTATTTT
cdr3_aa: CASSQVVQVLSTDTQYF

clone_size: NA
j_call: TRBJ2-7
v_call: TRBV6-1
d_call: NA
cdr3_nt: TGTGCCAGCAGTGAAGCGGTCGGGACGGTTGGCTACGAGCAGTACTTC
cdr3_aa: CASSEAVGTVGYEQYF

clone_size: NA
j_call: TRBJ2-7
v_call: TRBV28
d_call: TRBD2
cdr3_nt: TGTGCCAGCATTCTTAGCGGGGCCCCGGGGGGCGAGCAGTACTTC
cdr3_aa: CASILSGAPGGEQYF

clone_size: NA
j_call: TRBJ1-4
v_call: TRBV4-1
d_call: NA
cdr3_nt: TGCGCCAGCAGCCAAGCCCAGGGGCTTATTAATGAAAAACTGTTTTTT
cdr3_aa: CASSQAQGLINEKLFF

clone_size: NA
j_call: TRBJ1-1
v_call: TRBV12-3/TRBV12-4
d_call: NA
cdr3_nt: TGTGCCAGCAGTTTGGTGTCGGGTGAAGCTTTCTTT
cdr3_aa: CASSLVSGEAFF